The rows below give T cell receptor beta chains drawn from one sample of a study of monozygotic twins with inflammatory bowel disease. TCRdb derives one entry per CDR3 protein from the 5' RACE reads, leaving out DNA. This sample contains 300,000 to 350,000 distinct CDR3 sequences. The sample taken for sequencing was blood. The receptors were sampled from a human donor with ulcerative colitis or Crohn's disease, or a healthy co-twin of an affected twin (not recorded which). The CDR3 runs from the conserved cysteine through the conserved F or W. Part of the rows lack a size; the others show once, few, many or a class for expanded clones.

clone_size	j_call	v_call	cdr3_aa
-	TRBJ2-1	TRBV19	CATTSGSATYNEQFF
-	TRBJ1-4	TRBV4-1	CASSAFGVSTNEKLFF
-	TRBJ1-2	TRBV18	CASSPVSDNYGYTF
-	TRBJ2-6	TRBV20-1	CSARVGRGSGANVLTF
-	TRBJ2-7	TRBV5-1	CASSLWQGENEQYF
-	TRBJ1-4	TRBV7-2	CASRNPRGLGEKLFF
-	TRBJ2-2	TRBV5-1	CAIRQGATGELFF
medium-sized	TRBJ1-1	TRBV5-5	CASSLGGTGLNTEAFF
-	TRBJ1-1	TRBV6-1	CASSPDRGGTEAFF
-	TRBJ1-5	TRBV20-1	CSARQGNQPQHF
-	TRBJ2-7	TRBV7-2	CASSYKPGAGSYEQYF
-	TRBJ2-1	TRBV5-1	CASSLVGTSGGASNEQFF
-	TRBJ1-3	TRBV7-7	CASSPAGSGNTIYF
-	TRBJ1-2	TRBV12-3/TRBV12-4	CASSLGFYGYTF
-	TRBJ2-3	TRBV28	CASSLTPTNTDTQYF
-	TRBJ2-2	TRBV29-1	CSAGGRNTGELFF
-	TRBJ2-3	TRBV19	CASSMSDTDTQYF
-	TRBJ1-1	TRBV29-1	CSATADSEAFF
-	TRBJ2-1	TRBV29-1	CSVGNREFGQFF
-	TRBJ2-7	TRBV13	CASSSQGRDEQYF
-	TRBJ2-7	TRBV3-1	CASSQSVNPYEQYF
-	TRBJ1-6	TRBV20-1	CSASPSRQGRSPLHF
-	TRBJ2-7	TRBV20-1	CSVREGSYEQYF
-	TRBJ2-1	TRBV5-1	CASSPTSGSQGGNEQFF
-	TRBJ2-1	TRBV28	CASSDAGPSNNEQFF
-	TRBJ2-3	TRBV6-5	CASGFSSTDTQYF
-	TRBJ2-1	TRBV11-2	CASSLNTGNFEQFF
-	TRBJ2-1	TRBV20-1	CSARDPQTGRHEQFF
-	TRBJ2-1	TRBV27	CASSLRPYNEQFF
-	TRBJ1-6	TRBV7-2	CASSLAESGTSYNSPLHF
-	TRBJ1-6	TRBV20-1	CSANEYRDSPLHF
-	TRBJ2-1	TRBV20-1	CSARGLAGASGSYNEQFF
-	TRBJ2-1	TRBV7-6	CASSLLAGIGGEQFF
-	TRBJ2-7	TRBV15	CATSRDLMAGEQYF
-	TRBJ2-3	TRBV20-1	CSAHSSGRPAYTQYF
-	TRBJ1-4	TRBV7-9	CASSSEDEKLLF
-	TRBJ2-5	TRBV27	CASSLSSPYYGGEGLDETQYF